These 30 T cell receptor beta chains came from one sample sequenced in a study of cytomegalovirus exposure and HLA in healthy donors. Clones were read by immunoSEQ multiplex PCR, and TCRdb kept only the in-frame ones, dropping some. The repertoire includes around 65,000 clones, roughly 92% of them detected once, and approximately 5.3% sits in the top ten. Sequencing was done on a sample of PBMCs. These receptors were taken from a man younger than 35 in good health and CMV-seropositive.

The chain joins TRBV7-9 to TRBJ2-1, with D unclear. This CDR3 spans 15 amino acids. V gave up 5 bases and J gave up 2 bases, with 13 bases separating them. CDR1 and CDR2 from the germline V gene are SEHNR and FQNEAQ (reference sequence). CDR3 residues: CASSPAVIAYNEQFF. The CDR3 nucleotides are TGTGCCAGCAGCCCTGCGGTTATAGCCTACAATGAGCAGTTCTTC.

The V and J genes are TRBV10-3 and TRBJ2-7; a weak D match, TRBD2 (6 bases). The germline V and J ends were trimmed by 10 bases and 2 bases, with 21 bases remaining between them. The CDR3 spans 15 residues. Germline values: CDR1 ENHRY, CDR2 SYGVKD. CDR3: CATQKGPGETYEQYF. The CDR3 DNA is TGTGCCACTCAAAAGGGACCGGGAGAGACCTACGAGCAGTACTTC.

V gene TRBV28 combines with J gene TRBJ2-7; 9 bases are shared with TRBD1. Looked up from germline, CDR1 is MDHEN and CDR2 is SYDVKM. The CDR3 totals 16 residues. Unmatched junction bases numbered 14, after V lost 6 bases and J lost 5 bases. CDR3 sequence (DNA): TGTGCCAGCAGCACTTCGGGACAGGGATCTTCCCACGAGCAGTACTTC. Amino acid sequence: CASSTSGQGSSHEQYF.

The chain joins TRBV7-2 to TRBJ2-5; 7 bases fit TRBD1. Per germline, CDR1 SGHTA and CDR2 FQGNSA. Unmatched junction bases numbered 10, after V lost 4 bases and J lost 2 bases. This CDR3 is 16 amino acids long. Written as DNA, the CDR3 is TGTGCCAGCAGCTCAGGCCCCGGGACAGTACAAGAGACCCAGTACTTC. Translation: CASSSGPGTVQETQYF.

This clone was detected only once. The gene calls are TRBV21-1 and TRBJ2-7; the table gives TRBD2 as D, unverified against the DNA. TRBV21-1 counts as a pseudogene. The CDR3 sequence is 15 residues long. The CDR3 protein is CASSKGGSGKRVQYF. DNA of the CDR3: TGTGCCAGCAGCAAAGGGGGTAGCGGGAAGAGAGTGCAGTACTTC.

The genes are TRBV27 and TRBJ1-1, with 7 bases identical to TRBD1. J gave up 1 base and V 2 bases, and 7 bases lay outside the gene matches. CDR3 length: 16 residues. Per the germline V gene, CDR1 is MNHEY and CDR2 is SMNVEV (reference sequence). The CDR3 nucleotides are TGTGCCAGCAGTTTAAGGGACAGAGAAAAGAACACTGAAGCTTTCTTT. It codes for CASSLRDREKNTEAFF.

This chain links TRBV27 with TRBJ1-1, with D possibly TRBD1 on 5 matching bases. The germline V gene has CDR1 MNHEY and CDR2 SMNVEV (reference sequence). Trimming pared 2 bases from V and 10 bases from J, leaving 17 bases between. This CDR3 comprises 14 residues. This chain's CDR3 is CASSLRQSRERAFF. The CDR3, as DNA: TGTGCCAGCAGTTTACGACAGTCTCGGGAGAGAGCTTTCTTT.

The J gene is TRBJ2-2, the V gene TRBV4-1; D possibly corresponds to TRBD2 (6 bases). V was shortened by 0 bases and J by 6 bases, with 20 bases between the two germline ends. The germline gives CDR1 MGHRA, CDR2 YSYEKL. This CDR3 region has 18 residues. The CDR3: CASSQESLAPAIAGELFF. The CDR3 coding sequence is TGCGCCAGCAGCCAAGAATCACTAGCCCCAGCGATAGCCGGGGAGCTGTTTTTT.

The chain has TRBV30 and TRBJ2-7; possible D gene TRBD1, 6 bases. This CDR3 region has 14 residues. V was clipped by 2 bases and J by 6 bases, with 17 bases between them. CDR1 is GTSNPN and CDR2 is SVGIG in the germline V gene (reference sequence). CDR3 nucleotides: TGTGCCTGGAGTCCCGTCGGGACACAAAGCGAGCAGTACTTC. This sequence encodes CAWSPVGTQSEQYF.

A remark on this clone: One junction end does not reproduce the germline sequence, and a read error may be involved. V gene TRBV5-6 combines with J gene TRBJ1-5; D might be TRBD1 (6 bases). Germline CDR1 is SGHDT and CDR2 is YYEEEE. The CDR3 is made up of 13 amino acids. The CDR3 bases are TGTGCCAGCAGCTCGGATGGGGGCCTCGGGATGGATTTT. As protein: CASSSDGGLGMDF. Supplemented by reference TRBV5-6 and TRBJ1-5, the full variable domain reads DAGVTQSPTHLIKTRGQQVTLRCSPKSGHDTVSWYQQALGQGPQFIFQYYEEEERQRGNFPDRFSGHQFPNYSSELNVNALLLGDSALYLCASSSDGGLGMDFGDGTRLSIL.

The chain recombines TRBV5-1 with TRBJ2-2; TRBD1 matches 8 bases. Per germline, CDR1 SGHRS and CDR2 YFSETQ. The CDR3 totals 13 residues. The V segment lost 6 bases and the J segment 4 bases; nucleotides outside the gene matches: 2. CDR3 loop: CASTDRATGELFF. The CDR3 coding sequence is TGCGCCAGCACGGACAGGGCCACCGGGGAGCTGTTTTTT.

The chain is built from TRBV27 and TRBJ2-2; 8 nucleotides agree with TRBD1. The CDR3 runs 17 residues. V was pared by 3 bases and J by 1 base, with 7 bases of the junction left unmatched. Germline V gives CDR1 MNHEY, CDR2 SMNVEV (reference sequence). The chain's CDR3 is CASSFGTGRLNTGELFF. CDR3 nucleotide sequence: TGTGCCAGCAGTTTTGGGACAGGCAGGTTGAACACCGGGGAGCTGTTTTTT.

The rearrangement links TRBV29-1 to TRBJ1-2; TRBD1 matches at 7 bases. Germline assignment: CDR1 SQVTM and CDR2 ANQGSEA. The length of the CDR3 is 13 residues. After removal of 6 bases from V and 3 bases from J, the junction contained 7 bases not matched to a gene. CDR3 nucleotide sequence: TGCAGCGTCGCTAACAGGGGTGACTATGGCTACACCTTC. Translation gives CSVANRGDYGYTF.

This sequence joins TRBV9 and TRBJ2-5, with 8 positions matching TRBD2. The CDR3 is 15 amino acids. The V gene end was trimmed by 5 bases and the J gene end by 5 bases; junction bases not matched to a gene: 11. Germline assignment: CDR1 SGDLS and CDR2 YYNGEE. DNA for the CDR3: TGTGCCAGCAGTGTGACGGGAGGGCCGGGGGAGACCCAGTACTTC. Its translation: CASSVTGGPGETQYF.

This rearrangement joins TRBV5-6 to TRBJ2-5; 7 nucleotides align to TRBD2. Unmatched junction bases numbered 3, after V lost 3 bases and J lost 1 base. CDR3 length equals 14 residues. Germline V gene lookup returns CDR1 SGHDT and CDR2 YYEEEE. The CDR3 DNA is TGTGCCAGCAGCTGGACTAGTGCCCAAGAGACCCAGTACTTC. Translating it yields CASSWTSAQETQYF.

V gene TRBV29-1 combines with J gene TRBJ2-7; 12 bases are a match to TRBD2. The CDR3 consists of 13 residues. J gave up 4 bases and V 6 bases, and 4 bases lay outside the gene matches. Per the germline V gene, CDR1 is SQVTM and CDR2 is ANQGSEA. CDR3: CSVSTSGRYEQYF. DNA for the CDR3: TGCAGCGTCTCGACTAGCGGGAGATACGAGCAGTACTTC.

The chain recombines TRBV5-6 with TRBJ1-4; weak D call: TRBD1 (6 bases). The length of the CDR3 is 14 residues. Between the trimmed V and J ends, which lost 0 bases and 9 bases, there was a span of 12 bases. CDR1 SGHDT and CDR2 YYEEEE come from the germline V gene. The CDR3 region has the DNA TGTGCCAGCAGCTTGGTAGGCCAGGGGCAAAAACTGTTTTTT. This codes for CASSLVGQGQKLFF.

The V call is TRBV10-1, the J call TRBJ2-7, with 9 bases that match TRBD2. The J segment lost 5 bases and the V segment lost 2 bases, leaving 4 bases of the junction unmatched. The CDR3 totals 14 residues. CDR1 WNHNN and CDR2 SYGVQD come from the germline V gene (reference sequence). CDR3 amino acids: CASSESLAGNEQYF. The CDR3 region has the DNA TGCGCCAGCAGTGAGAGTCTAGCGGGAAACGAGCAGTACTTC.

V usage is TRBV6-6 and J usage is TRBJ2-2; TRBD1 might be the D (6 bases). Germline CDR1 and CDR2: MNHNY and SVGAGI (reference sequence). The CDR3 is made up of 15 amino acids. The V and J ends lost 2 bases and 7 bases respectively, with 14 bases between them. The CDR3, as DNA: TGTGCCAGCAGTTACGGGGGCCCCCCTATCGGGGAGCTGTTTTTT. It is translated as CASSYGGPPIGELFF.

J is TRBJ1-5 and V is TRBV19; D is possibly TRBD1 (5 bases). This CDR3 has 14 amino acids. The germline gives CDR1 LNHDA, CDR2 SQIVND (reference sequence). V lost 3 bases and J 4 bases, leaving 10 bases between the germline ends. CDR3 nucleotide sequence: TGTGCCAGTAGTATGAGGGGAGGGAATCAGCCCCAGCATTTT. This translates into CASSMRGGNQPQHF.

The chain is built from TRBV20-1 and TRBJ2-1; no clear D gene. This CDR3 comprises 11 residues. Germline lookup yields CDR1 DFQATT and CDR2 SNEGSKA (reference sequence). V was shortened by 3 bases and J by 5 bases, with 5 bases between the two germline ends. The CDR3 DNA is TGCAGTGCTAGCCTCGACAATGAGCAGTTCTTC. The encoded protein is CSASLDNEQFF.

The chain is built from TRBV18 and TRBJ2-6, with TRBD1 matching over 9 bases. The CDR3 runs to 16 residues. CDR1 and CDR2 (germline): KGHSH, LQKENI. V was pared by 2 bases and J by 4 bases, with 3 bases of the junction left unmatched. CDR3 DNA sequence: TGTGCCAGCTCACCAGAACAGGGGGCAGGGGCCAACGTCCTGACTTTC. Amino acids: CASSPEQGAGANVLTF.

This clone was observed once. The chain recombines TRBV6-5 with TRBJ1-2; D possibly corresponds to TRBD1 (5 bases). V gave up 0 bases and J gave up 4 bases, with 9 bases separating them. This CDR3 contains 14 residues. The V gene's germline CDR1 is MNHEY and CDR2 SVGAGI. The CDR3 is CASSYSGGLYGYTF. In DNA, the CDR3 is TGTGCCAGCAGTTACTCGGGGGGTCTCTATGGCTACACCTTC.

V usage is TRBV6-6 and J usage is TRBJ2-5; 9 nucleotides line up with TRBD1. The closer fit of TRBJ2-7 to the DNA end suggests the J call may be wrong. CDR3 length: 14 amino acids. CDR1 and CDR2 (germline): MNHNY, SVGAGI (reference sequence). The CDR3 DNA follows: TGTGCCAGCAGTAGAAAGGACAGGGGCTACGAGCAGTACTTC. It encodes CASSRKDRGYEQYF.

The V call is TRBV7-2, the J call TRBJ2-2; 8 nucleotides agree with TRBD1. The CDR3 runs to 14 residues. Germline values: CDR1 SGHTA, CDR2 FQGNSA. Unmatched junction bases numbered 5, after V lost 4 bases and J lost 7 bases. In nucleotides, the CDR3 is TGTGCCAGCAGCTCGGACAGGGCCGGCGGGGAGCTGTTTTTT. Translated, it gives CASSSDRAGGELFF.

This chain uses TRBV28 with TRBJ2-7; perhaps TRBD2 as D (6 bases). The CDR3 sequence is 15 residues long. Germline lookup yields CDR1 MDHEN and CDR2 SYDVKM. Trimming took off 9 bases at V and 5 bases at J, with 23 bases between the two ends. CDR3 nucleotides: TGTGCCAGTCGATGGGGGGTAGGGCGGAGTGACGAGCAGTACTTC. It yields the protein CASRWGVGRSDEQYF.

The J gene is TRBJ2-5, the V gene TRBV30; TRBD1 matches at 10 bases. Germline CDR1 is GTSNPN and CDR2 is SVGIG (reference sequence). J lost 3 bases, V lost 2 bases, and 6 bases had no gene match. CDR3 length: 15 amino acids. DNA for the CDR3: TGTGCCTGGAGTACGGACAGGGGGGTAAAAGAGACCCAGTACTTC. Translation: CAWSTDRGVKETQYF. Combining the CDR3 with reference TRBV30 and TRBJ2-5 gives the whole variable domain SQTIHQWPATLVQPVGSPLSLECTVEGTSNPNLYWYRQAAGRGLQLLFYSVGIGQISSEVPQNLSASRPQDRQFILSSKKLLLSDSGFYLCAWSTDRGVKETQYFGPGTRLLVL.

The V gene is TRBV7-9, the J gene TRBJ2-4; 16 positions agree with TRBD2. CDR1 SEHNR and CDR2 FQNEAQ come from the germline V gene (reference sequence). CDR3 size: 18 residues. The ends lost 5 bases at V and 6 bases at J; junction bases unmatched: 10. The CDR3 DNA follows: TGTGCCAGCAGCCCCAAGGGACTAGCGGGAGGGGGGGGAAACATTCAGTACTTC. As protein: CASSPKGLAGGGGNIQYF.

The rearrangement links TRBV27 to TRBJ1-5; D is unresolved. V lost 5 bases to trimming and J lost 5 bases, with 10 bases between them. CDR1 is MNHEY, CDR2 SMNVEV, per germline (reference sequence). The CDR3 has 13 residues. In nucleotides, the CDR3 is TGTGCCAGCAGTCTACTTTTCGATCAGCCCCAGCATTTT. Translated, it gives CASSLLFDQPQHF.

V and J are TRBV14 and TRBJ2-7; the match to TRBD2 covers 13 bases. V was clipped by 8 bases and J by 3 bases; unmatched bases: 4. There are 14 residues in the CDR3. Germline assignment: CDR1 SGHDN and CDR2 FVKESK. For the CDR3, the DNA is TGTGCCAGCGGCGGGACTAGCGGGAACTACGAGCAGTACTTC. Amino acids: CASGGTSGNYEQYF.